The rows below give T cell receptor beta chains drawn from one sample of a study of T-cell reconstitution after alpha-beta-depleted transplantation in children. TCRdb ran MiXCR on the PCR reads and lists one entry per CDR3 protein. The profile covers around 380,000 distinct CDR3 sequences, with about 11% appearing a single time and nearly 5.5% taken by the ten largest. This specimen was PBMCs from the stem cell graft donor, taken from the stem cell graft. These receptor sequences come from a human donor who donated a stem cell graft to a child with acute myeloid leukemia. The conserved cysteine and the conserved F or W are not part of the CDR3 here. The order of the fields is J gene, V gene, CDR3 protein.

J gene: TRBJ2-6
V gene: TRBV20-1
CDR3 protein: SARDMKDFSGANVLT

J gene: TRBJ2-1
V gene: TRBV7-3
CDR3 protein: ASSHGAGSYNEQF

J gene: TRBJ1-2
V gene: TRBV4-1
CDR3 protein: ASSQASRDGGYT

J gene: TRBJ2-1
V gene: TRBV7-9
CDR3 protein: ASSLGSLGRGENEQF

J gene: TRBJ2-7
V gene: TRBV15
CDR3 protein: ATSPHRRIEEQY

J gene: TRBJ2-2
V gene: TRBV28
CDR3 protein: ASSLEGVWGKSYTGELF

J gene: TRBJ2-1
V gene: TRBV27
CDR3 protein: ASGLGAGANNEQF

J gene: TRBJ2-5
V gene: TRBV5-1
CDR3 protein: ASSLGLAGDQETQY

J gene: TRBJ1-5
V gene: TRBV12-3/TRBV12-4
CDR3 protein: ASTRQGAEQPQH

J gene: TRBJ2-5
V gene: TRBV5-1
CDR3 protein: ASSFAGQGIETQY

J gene: TRBJ1-6
V gene: TRBV20-1
CDR3 protein: SARDLTGTSGIYSPLH

J gene: TRBJ2-1
V gene: TRBV7-8
CDR3 protein: ASSRTSLNLGF

J gene: TRBJ1-2
V gene: TRBV20-1
CDR3 protein: SAREENYGYT

J gene: TRBJ2-7
V gene: TRBV4-1
CDR3 protein: ASRKGLAGGEQY

J gene: TRBJ1-5
V gene: TRBV3-1
CDR3 protein: ASSFRGQPQH

J gene: TRBJ1-5
V gene: TRBV18
CDR3 protein: ASSPNEGGGEGNQPQH

J gene: TRBJ1-5
V gene: TRBV5-1
CDR3 protein: ASSLDWNQPQH

J gene: TRBJ1-2
V gene: TRBV25-1
CDR3 protein: ASSEGSKRGYGYT

J gene: TRBJ1-6
V gene: TRBV20-1
CDR3 protein: SARGIDREDNSPLH

J gene: TRBJ2-2
V gene: TRBV25-1
CDR3 protein: ASSPKGFWGTGELF

J gene: TRBJ1-6
V gene: TRBV25-1
CDR3 protein: ASAQGIDNSPLH

J gene: TRBJ2-1
V gene: TRBV12-3/TRBV12-4
CDR3 protein: ASSPQGTQANEQF

J gene: TRBJ2-5
V gene: TRBV20-1
CDR3 protein: SASRTTQETQY

J gene: TRBJ2-1
V gene: TRBV6-4
CDR3 protein: ASSQRTSGGISVEQF

J gene: TRBJ2-3
V gene: TRBV29-1
CDR3 protein: SVGPGELTDTQY

J gene: TRBJ2-7
V gene: TRBV9
CDR3 protein: ASSPFSSSYEQY

J gene: TRBJ2-3
V gene: TRBV20-1
CDR3 protein: SALGARDGRQY

J gene: TRBJ2-1
V gene: TRBV6-5
CDR3 protein: ASSYSGTSYDEQF

J gene: TRBJ2-3
V gene: TRBV6-2/TRBV6-3
CDR3 protein: ASSTLAETDTQY

J gene: TRBJ1-5
V gene: TRBV5-6
CDR3 protein: ASSLFGFGRDQPQH

J gene: TRBJ2-4
V gene: TRBV12-3/TRBV12-4
CDR3 protein: ASSPTGALAKNIQY

J gene: TRBJ2-5
V gene: TRBV7-6
CDR3 protein: ASSFSQLKAETQY

J gene: TRBJ1-1
V gene: TRBV6-5
CDR3 protein: ASSYSLGGETEAF